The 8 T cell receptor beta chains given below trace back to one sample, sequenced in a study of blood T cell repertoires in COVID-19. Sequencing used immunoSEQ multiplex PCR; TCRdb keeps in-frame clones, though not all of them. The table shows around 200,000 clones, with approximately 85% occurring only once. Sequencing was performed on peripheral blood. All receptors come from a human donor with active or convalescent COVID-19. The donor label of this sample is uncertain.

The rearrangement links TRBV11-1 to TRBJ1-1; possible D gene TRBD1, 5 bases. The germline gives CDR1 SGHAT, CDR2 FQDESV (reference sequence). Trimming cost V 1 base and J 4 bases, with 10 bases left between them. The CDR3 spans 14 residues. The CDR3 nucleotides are TGTGCCAGCAGCTTAGTCGGGGGGGGCACTGAAGCTTTCTTT. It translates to CASSLVGGGTEAFF. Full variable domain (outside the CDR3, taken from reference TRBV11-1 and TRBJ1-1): EAEVAQSPRYKITEKSQAVAFWCDPISGHATLYWYRQILGQGPELLVQFQDESVVDDSQLPKDRFSAERLKGVDSTLKIQPAELGDSAMYLCASSLVGGGTEAFFGQGTRLTVV.

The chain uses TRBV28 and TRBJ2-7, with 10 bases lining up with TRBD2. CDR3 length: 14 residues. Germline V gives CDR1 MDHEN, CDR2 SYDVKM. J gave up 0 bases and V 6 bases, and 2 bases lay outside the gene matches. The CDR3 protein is CASSSSGGSYEQYF. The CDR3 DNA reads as TGTGCCAGCAGCTCTAGCGGGGGCTCCTACGAGCAGTACTTC. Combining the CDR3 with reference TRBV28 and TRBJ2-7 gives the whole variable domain DVKVTQSSRYLVKRTGEKVFLECVQDMDHENMFWYRQDPGLGLRLIYFSYDVKMKEKGDIPEGYSVSREKKERFSLILESASTNQTSMYLCASSSSGGSYEQYFGPGTRLTVT.

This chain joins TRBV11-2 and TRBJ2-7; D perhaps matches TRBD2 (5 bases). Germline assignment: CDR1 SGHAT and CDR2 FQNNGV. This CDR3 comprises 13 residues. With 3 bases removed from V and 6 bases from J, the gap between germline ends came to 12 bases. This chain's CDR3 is CASSFPGTSEQYF. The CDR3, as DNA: TGTGCCAGCAGCTTCCCGGGAACCTCCGAGCAGTACTTC.

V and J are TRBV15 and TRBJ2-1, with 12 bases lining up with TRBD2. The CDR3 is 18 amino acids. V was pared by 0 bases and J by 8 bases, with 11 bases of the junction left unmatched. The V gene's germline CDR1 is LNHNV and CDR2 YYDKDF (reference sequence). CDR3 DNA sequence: TGTGCCACCAGCAGAGATATCGGGGCTAGCGGGAGGGCCTATGAGCAGTTCTTC. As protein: CATSRDIGASGRAYEQFF.

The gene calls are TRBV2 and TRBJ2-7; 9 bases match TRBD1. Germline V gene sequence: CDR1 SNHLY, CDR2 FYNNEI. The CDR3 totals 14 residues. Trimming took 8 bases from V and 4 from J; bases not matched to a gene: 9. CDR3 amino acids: CASGTGGLKYEQYF. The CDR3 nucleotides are TGTGCCAGCGGAACAGGGGGCTTGAAGTACGAGCAGTACTTC. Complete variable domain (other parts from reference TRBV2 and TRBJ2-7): EPEVTQTPSHQVTQMGQEVILRCVPISNHLYFYWYRQILGQKVEFLVSFYNNEISEKSEIFDDQFSVERPDGSNFTLKIRSTKLEDSAMYFCASGTGGLKYEQYFGPGTRLTVT.

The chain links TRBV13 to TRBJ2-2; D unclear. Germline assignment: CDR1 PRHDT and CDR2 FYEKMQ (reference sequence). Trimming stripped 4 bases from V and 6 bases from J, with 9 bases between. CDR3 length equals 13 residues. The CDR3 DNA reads TGTGCCAGCAGCTCCAGGCGATCCGGGGAGCTGTTTTTT. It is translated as CASSSRRSGELFF.

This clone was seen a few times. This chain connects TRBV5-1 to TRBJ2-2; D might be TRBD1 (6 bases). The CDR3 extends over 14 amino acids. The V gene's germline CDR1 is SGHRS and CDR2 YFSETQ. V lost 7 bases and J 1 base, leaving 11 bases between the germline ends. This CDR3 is CASWRTENTGELFF. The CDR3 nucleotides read TGCGCCAGCTGGAGGACAGAGAACACCGGGGAGCTGTTTTTT. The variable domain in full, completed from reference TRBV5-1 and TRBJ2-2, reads KAGVTQTPRYLIKTRGQQVTLSCSPISGHRSVSWYQQTPGQGLQFLFEYFSETQRNKGNFPGRFSGRQFSNSRSEMNVSTLELGDSALYLCASWRTENTGELFFGEGSRLTVL.

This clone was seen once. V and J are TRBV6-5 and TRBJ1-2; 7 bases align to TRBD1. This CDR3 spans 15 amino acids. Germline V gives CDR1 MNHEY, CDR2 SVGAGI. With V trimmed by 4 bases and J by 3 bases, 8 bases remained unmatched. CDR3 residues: CASSSTGRKHYGYTF. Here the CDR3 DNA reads TGTGCCAGCAGTTCGACAGGGAGAAAACACTATGGCTACACCTTC.